Listed below are T cell receptor beta chains from one sample, sequenced in a study of T cells in Graves' hyperthyroidism and ophthalmopathy. TCRdb itself ran the multiplex PCR reads through MiXCR, one entry per CDR3 protein. This sample has 300,000 to 400,000 distinct CDR3 sequences, with 18% found just once. Sequencing used blood. The receptors derive from a man aged 18 to 30 with Graves' ophthalmopathy. Each CDR3 is given with its conserved first and last residue. The D gene is left open where the match is weak. The size field is filled for only some rows; it gives once, few, many or a size class.

D gene	clone size	V gene	J gene	CDR3 protein	CDR3 DNA
.	.	TRBV18	TRBJ2-5	CASSPRSWTQETQYF	TGTGCCAGCTCACCACGGTCTTGGACCCAAGAGACCCAGTACTTC
TRBD2	.	TRBV9	TRBJ2-1	CASSASGGRGDEQFF	TGTGCCAGCAGCGCTAGCGGGGGGCGGGGGGATGAGCAGTTCTTC
TRBD1	.	TRBV28	TRBJ2-7	CASSYRGRLGSYEQYF	TGTGCCAGCAGTTACAGGGGGCGTTTAGGGTCCTACGAGCAGTACTTC
.	few	TRBV29-1	TRBJ1-1	CSASYSPTGMNTEAFF	TGCAGCGCCTCTTACTCCCCGACAGGAATGAACACTGAAGCTTTCTTT
.	few	TRBV4-1	TRBJ1-1	CASSQDLGGYTEAFF	TGCGCCAGCAGCCAAGATTTAGGGGGGTACACTGAAGCTTTCTTT
.	many	TRBV12-3/TRBV12-4	TRBJ1-5	CASSLAGEQPQHF	TGTGCCAGCAGTTTGGCAGGGGAACAGCCCCAGCATTTT
TRBD1	many	TRBV18	TRBJ2-7	CASSLSGQALEQYF	TGTGCCAGCTCACTCTCCGGACAGGCCCTAGAGCAGTACTTC
TRBD1	many	TRBV12-3/TRBV12-4	TRBJ1-2	CASSPGTGIVGGYGYTF	TGTGCCAGCAGTCCCGGGACAGGGATTGTTGGTGGCTATGGCTACACCTTC
.	many	TRBV7-3	TRBJ2-1	CASSLSGGVNNEQFF	TGTGCCAGCAGCTTATCAGGGGGGGTAAACAATGAGCAGTTCTTC
TRBD1	few	TRBV7-3	TRBJ2-2	CASSLRQGVVTGELFF	TGTGCCAGCAGCCTCAGACAGGGGGTAGTAACCGGGGAGCTGTTTTTT
TRBD2	.	TRBV19	TRBJ2-1	CASSPQGLAGGTGSYNEQFF	TGTGCCAGTAGTCCCCAGGGACTAGCGGGGGGTACGGGTAGCTACAATGAGCAGTTCTTC
.	many	TRBV7-3	TRBJ1-2	CASSLDSRSYGYTF	TGTGCCAGCAGCTTAGACAGCAGATCCTATGGCTACACCTTC
.	.	TRBV12-3/TRBV12-4	TRBJ1-1	CASSLVGDPHTEAFF	TGTGCCAGCAGTCTCGTAGGGGATCCTCACACTGAAGCTTTCTTT
TRBD1	many	TRBV20-1	TRBJ1-1	CSARPDRESGGNTEAFF	TGCAGTGCTAGACCCGACAGGGAGTCTGGCGGAAACACTGAAGCTTTCTTT
.	many	TRBV3-1	TRBJ2-3	CASSSPPGDAVNTQYF	TGTGCCAGCAGCAGCCCTCCCGGGGATGCAGTAAATACGCAGTATTTT
.	many	TRBV11-2	TRBJ1-1	CASSSPPGNTEAFF	TGTGCCAGCAGCTCCCCCCCGGGCAACACTGAAGCTTTCTTT
.	few	TRBV7-9	TRBJ1-3	CASSMPGISGNTIYF	TGTGCCAGCAGCATGCCGGGAATCTCTGGAAACACCATATATTTT
TRBD2	once	TRBV10-3	TRBJ2-1	CAISPSGGENIQFF	TGTGCCATCAGTCCTAGCGGGGGGGAGAACATTCAGTTCTTC
.	many	TRBV3-1	TRBJ1-1	CASSQEGGGTEAFF	TGTGCCAGCAGCCAAGAAGGCGGTGGCACTGAAGCTTTCTTT
.	few	TRBV28	TRBJ2-5	CASSLRDIAEETQYF	TGTGCCAGCAGTCTTAGGGACATAGCGGAAGAGACCCAGTACTTC
.	many	TRBV3-1	TRBJ1-2	CASSHGGNYGYTF	TGTGCCAGCAGCCATGGTGGGAACTATGGCTACACCTTC
TRBD1	.	TRBV2	TRBJ1-4	CASSLGQVGEKLFF	TGTGCCAGCAGCCTCGGACAGGTGGGAGAAAAACTGTTTTTT
.	few	TRBV7-3	TRBJ2-2	CASSLNSRSGPGELFF	TGTGCCAGCAGCTTAAACTCAAGGTCAGGGCCCGGGGAGCTGTTTTTT
.	.	TRBV6-5	TRBJ2-3	CASSYVDFTDTQYF	TGTGCCAGCAGTTACGTGGACTTCACAGATACGCAGTATTTT
.	.	TRBV5-1	TRBJ1-3	CASSLEGSGDSGNTIYF	TGCGCCAGCAGCTTGGAGGGGTCAGGCGACTCTGGAAACACCATATATTTT
.	few	TRBV29-1	TRBJ2-7	CSVRPGHLYEQYF	TGCAGCGTTAGACCGGGACACCTATACGAGCAGTACTTC
TRBD1	.	TRBV19	TRBJ1-2	CASSRMGQTGSNGYTF	TGTGCCAGTAGCCGCATGGGACAGACAGGCTCGAATGGCTACACCTTC
.	.	TRBV28	TRBJ1-2	CASSLRGAGGYTF	TGTGCCAGCAGTTTAAGGGGGGCTGGAGGCTACACCTTC
.	many	TRBV6-1	TRBJ1-5	CASSNRNSGNQPQHF	TGTGCCAGCAGTAACAGGAACTCGGGCAATCAGCCCCAGCATTTT
.	many	TRBV2	TRBJ1-1	CASKMTENTEAFF	TGTGCCAGCAAGATGACAGAGAACACTGAAGCTTTCTTT
.	many	TRBV6-1	TRBJ1-1	CASSPFGLQEAEAFF	TGTGCCAGCAGTCCCTTCGGCCTTCAGGAGGCGGAAGCTTTCTTT
.	many	TRBV12-3/TRBV12-4	TRBJ2-1	CASRLGLREQFF	TGTGCCAGCAGGCTGGGCCTAAGAGAGCAGTTCTTC
TRBD1	few	TRBV6-1	TRBJ2-7	CASTRDRGTYEQYF	TGTGCCAGCACCAGGGACAGGGGGACCTACGAGCAGTACTTC
.	few	TRBV5-8	TRBJ2-3	CASPQQGISTDTQYF	TGTGCCAGCCCCCAGCAGGGGATTAGCACAGATACGCAGTATTTT
.	many	TRBV6-1	TRBJ1-6	CASSEGAPLHF	TGTGCCAGCAGTGAAGGCGCACCCCTCCACTTT
.	.	TRBV5-1	TRBJ1-2	CASSVAGQGGGYTF	TGTGCCAGCAGCGTAGCGGGGCAAGGGGGTGGCTACACCTTC
TRBD1	many	TRBV6-2/TRBV6-3	TRBJ2-7	CASVGQGSGEQYF	TGTGCCAGCGTGGGACAGGGCTCCGGCGAGCAGTACTTC
.	few	TRBV4-2	TRBJ1-5	CASSQDLSSSNQPQHF	TGTGCCAGCAGCCAAGATCTGTCGAGTAGCAATCAGCCCCAGCATTTT
TRBD1	few	TRBV7-8	TRBJ2-6	CASRQGQARANVLTF	TGTGCCAGCAGACAAGGACAGGCTCGAGCCAACGTCCTGACTTTC
TRBD1	.	TRBV27	TRBJ1-2	CASSFFGQGSYGYTF	TGTGCCAGCAGTTTCTTCGGACAGGGAAGCTATGGCTACACCTTC
.	many	TRBV7-9	TRBJ1-2	CASRQDQDYGYTF	TGTGCCAGCAGACAGGATCAGGACTATGGCTACACCTTC
TRBD1	.	TRBV2	TRBJ2-1	CASSTGQGWGGEQFF	TGTGCCAGCAGTACAGGACAGGGTTGGGGCGGGGAGCAGTTCTTC
.	.	TRBV6-6	TRBJ2-3	CASSYSRQGTDTQYF	TGTGCCAGCAGTTACTCGAGGCAGGGAACAGATACGCAGTATTTT
TRBD1	many	TRBV28	TRBJ2-6	CASSWGQALVGGANVLTF	TGTGCCAGCAGTTGGGGACAGGCCTTAGTGGGGGGGGCCAACGTCCTGACTTTC
.	.	TRBV20-1	TRBJ1-3	CSARSQSHSGNTIYF	TGCAGTGCTAGGAGTCAGTCTCACTCTGGAAACACCATATATTTT
TRBD1	.	TRBV19	TRBJ1-2	CASSPQDRGQWYGYTF	TGTGCCAGTAGTCCCCAGGACAGGGGGCAGTGGTATGGCTACACCTTC
TRBD1	.	TRBV20-1	TRBJ1-1	CSARRRQGTTEAFF	TGCAGTGCTCGTCGCAGACAGGGGACCACTGAAGCTTTCTTT
.	many	TRBV12-3/TRBV12-4	TRBJ1-5	CASAPQGNQPQHF	TGTGCCAGTGCCCCCCAGGGAAATCAGCCCCAGCATTTT
.	.	TRBV7-3	TRBJ1-1	CASSLVGGPMAEAFF	TGTGCCAGCAGCTTAGTTGGGGGACCGATGGCTGAAGCTTTCTTT
TRBD1	many	TRBV5-1	TRBJ1-4	CASSLGDRVGEKLFF	TGCGCCAGCAGCTTGGGGGACAGGGTTGGCGAAAAACTGTTTTTT
.	many	TRBV28	TRBJ1-1	CASSLFWTEAFF	TGTGCCAGCAGTTTATTCTGGACTGAAGCTTTCTTT
TRBD2	many	TRBV6-1	TRBJ2-7	CASRLAGSTYEQYF	TGTGCCAGCCGTCTAGCGGGGTCTACCTACGAGCAGTACTTC